Presented here are 21 T cell receptor beta chains from one specimen sequenced in a study of blood T cell repertoires in COVID-19. Measured with immunoSEQ multiplex PCR; TCRdb has only the in-frame clones, and not every one. The table has a few hundred thousand clones, roughly nine tenths seen once. The specimen sequenced was PBMCs or T cells enriched from blood (not recorded which). These receptors were obtained from a woman between 18 and 30 years old in a cohort exposed to, infected with or recovered from COVID-19 (not recorded which).

The J gene is TRBJ2-1, the V gene TRBV30, with TRBD2 matching 8 bases. Germline loops: CDR1 GTSNPN, CDR2 SVGIG (reference sequence). There are 16 residues in the CDR3. Unmatched junction bases numbered 15, after V lost 3 bases and J lost 8 bases. The CDR3, as DNA: TGTGCCTGGAGCGCCCAGGCTGGCGGGAGGTATTATGAGCAGTTCTTC. It encodes CAWSAQAGGRYYEQFF.

The chain carries TRBV19 and TRBJ1-5; D might be TRBD1 (5 bases). The CDR3 sequence is 19 residues long. Trimming cost V 1 base and J 0 bases, with 19 bases left between them. Germline CDR1 and CDR2: LNHDA and SQIVND (reference sequence). For the CDR3, the DNA is TGTGCCAGTAGTATAGTCAGGGCCCGCGAAGGGTATAGCAATCAGCCCCAGCATTTT. Translation: CASSIVRAREGYSNQPQHF.

The chain has TRBV11-3 and TRBJ2-3, with a weak D call TRBD2 (5 bases). Germline values: CDR1 SGHNT, CDR2 YENEEA. V was trimmed by 5 bases and J by 0 bases, leaving 12 bases between them. This CDR3 contains 15 residues. DNA for the CDR3: TGTGCCAGCAGCCCTTTGGCGGGTAGCACAGATACGCAGTATTTT. Translated, it gives CASSPLAGSTDTQYF.

The gene calls are TRBV3-1 (or the pseudogene TRBV3-2) and TRBJ1-4; D gene ambiguous. The V and J ends lost 3 bases and 0 bases respectively, with 8 bases between them. Germline V CDR1 and CDR2: LGHDT, YNNKEL (reference sequence). The CDR3 runs 15 residues. The CDR3 nucleotides read TGTGCCAGCAGCCAGACACCAGCAACTAATGAAAAACTGTTTTTT. Translating gives CASSQTPATNEKLFF.

The rearrangement joins TRBV6-6 to TRBJ2-5; 15 bases agree with TRBD2. The germline V gene encodes CDR1 MNHNY and CDR2 SVGAGI (reference sequence). This CDR3 is 16 amino acids long. V shed 5 bases, J shed 4 bases, and the junction held 5 bases outside the gene matches. In DNA, the CDR3 is TGTGCCAGCAGTCGGGGACTAGCGGGAGGTGGAGAGACCCAGTACTTC. It specifies CASSRGLAGGGETQYF.

The J gene is TRBJ2-5, the V gene TRBV3-1 (or the pseudogene TRBV3-2), with 8 bases that match TRBD2. CDR1 is LGHDT, CDR2 YNNKEL, per germline (reference sequence). With V trimmed by 8 bases and J by 0 bases, 8 bases remained unmatched. The CDR3 has 15 amino acids. CDR3 nucleotide sequence: TGTGCCAGCGAGCATCGGGGGGGAAACCAAGAGACCCAGTACTTC. This gives the protein CASEHRGGNQETQYF.

This rearrangement joins TRBV5-1 to TRBJ2-1; TRBD1 matches at 9 bases. Trimming took 0 bases from V and 4 from J; bases not matched to a gene: 8. Looked up from germline, CDR1 is SGHRS and CDR2 is YFSETQ. The CDR3 has 17 residues. DNA for the CDR3: TGCGCCAGCAGCTTGGCCTGGTTGACAGGGGGTTACAATGAGCAGTTCTTC. Its protein is CASSLAWLTGGYNEQFF.

This sequence joins TRBV28 and TRBJ1-6; D may be TRBD1 (5 bases). Trimming stripped 1 base from V and 9 bases from J, with 10 bases between. From germline, CDR1 is MDHEN and CDR2 SYDVKM. The CDR3 extends over 14 amino acids. This chain's CDR3 is CASSLLQGASPLHF. CDR3 DNA: TGTGCCAGCAGTTTATTGCAGGGTGCTTCACCCCTCCACTTT.

The rearrangement joins TRBV11-2 to TRBJ1-2; 8 nucleotides align to TRBD1. From germline, CDR1 is SGHAT and CDR2 FQNNGV. V was pared by 2 bases and J by 4 bases, with 6 bases of the junction left unmatched. The CDR3 runs to 15 residues. In DNA form, the CDR3 reads TGTGCCAGCAGCTTACGGGACAGGAGTCTCTATGGCTACACCTTC. It translates to CASSLRDRSLYGYTF.

The J gene is TRBJ2-5, the V gene TRBV10-1, with a tentative D call TRBD2 (7 bases). V lost 5 bases to trimming and J lost 4 bases, with 20 bases between them. This CDR3 has 16 residues. The germline V gene encodes CDR1 WNHNN and CDR2 SYGVQD (reference sequence). The CDR3 sequence: CASSTGRQGHGETQYF. Written as DNA, the CDR3 is TGCGCCAGCAGTACCGGGAGGCAGGGGCACGGAGAGACCCAGTACTTC.

The rearrangement links TRBV5-1 to TRBJ1-2; D remains unclear. Trimming pared 4 bases from V and 3 bases from J, leaving 16 bases between. The V gene's germline CDR1 is SGHRS and CDR2 YFSETQ. There are 15 residues in the CDR3. The CDR3 protein is CASSLGGYFHYGYTF. The CDR3 coding sequence is TGCGCCAGCAGCCTGGGAGGCTACTTCCACTATGGCTACACCTTC.

The CDR3 loop reads CASSHQDSRGKQETQYF. The CDR3 DNA follows: TGTGCCAGCAGCCACCAAGATTCCCGGGGGAAGCAAGAGACCCAGTACTTC. The chain employs TRBV3-1 (or the pseudogene TRBV3-2) and TRBJ2-5, with D possibly being TRBD2 (6 bases). CDR3 size: 17 residues. V lost 3 bases and J lost 2, with 19 bases in between. Per germline, CDR1 LGHDT and CDR2 YNNKEL (reference sequence).

The rearrangement joins TRBV19 to TRBJ2-7, with a tentative D call TRBD1 (5 bases). The CDR3 spans 13 residues. Germline CDR1 is LNHDA and CDR2 is SQIVND (reference sequence). With 1 base removed from V and 7 bases from J, the gap between germline ends came to 11 bases. CDR3: CASSIGQPGEQYF. The CDR3 nucleotides are TGTGCCAGTAGTATAGGACAGCCTGGGGAGCAGTACTTC. Full variable domain (remainder filled in from reference TRBV19 and TRBJ2-7): DGGITQSPKYLFRKEGQNVTLSCEQNLNHDAMYWYRQDPGQGLRLIYYSQIVNDFQKGDIAEGYSVSREKKESFPLTVTSAQKNPTAFYLCASSIGQPGEQYFGPGTRLTVT.

The chain combines TRBV14 with TRBJ1-2; unclear D gene. Germline CDR1 SGHDN, CDR2 FVKESK. This CDR3 has 13 residues. With 0 bases removed from V and 8 bases from J, the gap between germline ends came to 10 bases. In nucleotides, the CDR3 is TGTGCCAGCAGCCAAGATGAAGGGAGAGGCTACACCTTC. Its protein is CASSQDEGRGYTF.

The J gene is TRBJ1-4, the V gene TRBV7-9; 7 bases are shared with TRBD1. The CDR3 contains 15 residues. V was pared by 0 bases and J by 5 bases, with 3 bases of the junction left unmatched. From germline, CDR1 is SEHNR and CDR2 FQNEAQ (reference sequence). CDR3 residues: CASSLAQGPNEKLFF. CDR3 sequence (DNA): TGTGCCAGCAGCTTAGCACAGGGGCCGAATGAAAAACTGTTTTTT.

This chain joins TRBV5-6 and TRBJ2-7, with TRBD1 identical over 8 bases. V lost 3 bases to trimming and J lost 2 bases; unmatched junction nucleotides: 10. This CDR3 spans 16 amino acids. The germline V gene has CDR1 SGHDT and CDR2 YYEEEE. Here the CDR3 reads CASSWAGGARTYEQYF. The CDR3 DNA sequence: TGTGCCAGCAGCTGGGCAGGGGGCGCGAGGACCTACGAGCAGTACTTC.

The rearrangement joins TRBV7-2 to TRBJ2-3, with 8 bases aligning to TRBD1. Germline V lookup: CDR1 SGHTA, CDR2 FQGNSA. J lost 4 bases, V lost 11 bases, and 11 bases had no gene match. The CDR3 spans 14 residues. The DNA for the CDR3 is TGTGCCGACACAGGGGGATTCGTACCAGATACGCAGTATTTT. It translates to CADTGGFVPDTQYF.

This clone was counted only a few times. The CDR3 DNA reads as TGTGCCAGCAGCCCGGGAGCGGCAAATTCACCCCTCCACTTT. This gives the protein CASSPGAANSPLHF. The chain combines TRBV11-3 with TRBJ1-6; D remains ambiguous. Germline CDR1 and CDR2: SGHNT and YENEEA. The V end lost 5 bases, the J end lost 7 bases, and 12 bases lay between the germline ends. CDR3 size: 14 residues.

This rearrangement joins TRBV7-9 to TRBJ2-1, with 7 bases fitting TRBD2. The ends lost 0 bases at V and 4 bases at J; junction bases unmatched: 9. CDR1 and CDR2 (germline): SEHNR, FQNEAQ (reference sequence). CDR3 length: 17 residues. CDR3 bases: TGTGCCAGCAGCTTAGCGGCCAGCGGGGAAGGGTACAATGAGCAGTTCTTC. It translates to CASSLAASGEGYNEQFF.

V is TRBV11-2 and J is TRBJ2-3, with 11 bases fitting TRBD2. The length of the CDR3 is 15 residues. The germline gives CDR1 SGHAT, CDR2 FQNNGV. V dropped 5 bases and J dropped 4; count of bases not matched to a gene: 5. This chain's CDR3 is CASSPIAGGADTQYF. The CDR3 DNA reads as TGTGCCAGCAGCCCAATAGCGGGAGGGGCAGATACGCAGTATTTT.

The chain recombines TRBV15 with TRBJ2-7; a possible D gene is TRBD1 (6 bases). Germline V gene data show CDR1 as LNHNV and CDR2 as YYDKDF (reference sequence). V was trimmed by 0 bases and J by 6 bases, leaving 15 bases between them. The CDR3 length is 15 residues. As DNA, the CDR3 is TGTGCCACCAGCAGAGATCCCAGGGTAGGGGGCGAGCAGTACTTC. Protein sequence: CATSRDPRVGGEQYF.